The present TCR beta chain was sequenced within a study of T cells in Graves' hyperthyroidism and ophthalmopathy. There are a few counts of this clonotype. One end of the junction varies from germline; a read error may be responsible. The CDR3 is 13 residues long. Using RNA transcripts as the source, TCR beta CDR3 regions were amplified. Carried out on the TCR CDR3, a first-round RT-PCR used the HTBI primer set. Using its own MiXCR run on the multiplex PCR reads, TCRdb lists one record per CDR3 protein. The table shows about 350,000 distinct CDR3 sequences, with over 15% occurring only once. This rearrangement joins TRBV12-3 or TRBV12-4 to TRBJ1-1, with a tentative D call TRBD1 (5 bases). What was sequenced was blood. This sequence was found in a woman aged 40 to 55 with Graves' ophthalmopathy. The CDR3 region has the DNA TGTGCCAGCAGATCAGGGTTAAACACTGAAGCCTTCTTT. Its protein is CASRSGLNTEAFF.